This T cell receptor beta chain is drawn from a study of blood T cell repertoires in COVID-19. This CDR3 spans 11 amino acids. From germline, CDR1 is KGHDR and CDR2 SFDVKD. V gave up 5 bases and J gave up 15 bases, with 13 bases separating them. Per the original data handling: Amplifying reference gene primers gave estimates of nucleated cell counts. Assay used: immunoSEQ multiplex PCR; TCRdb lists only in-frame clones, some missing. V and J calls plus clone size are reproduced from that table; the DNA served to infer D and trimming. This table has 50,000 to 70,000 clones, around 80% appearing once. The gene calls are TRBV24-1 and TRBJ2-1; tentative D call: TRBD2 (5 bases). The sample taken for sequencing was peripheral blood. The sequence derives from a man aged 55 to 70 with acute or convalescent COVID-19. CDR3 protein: CATSVTGRWFF. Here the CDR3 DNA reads TGTGCCACCAGTGTAACGGGAAGGTGGTTCTTC.